Presented here are 5 T cell receptor beta chains from one specimen sequenced in a study of Graves' ophthalmopathy and Graves' hyperthyroidism. The authors amplified TCR beta CDR3 regions from RNA transcripts. Following a first-round RT-PCR that used HTBI primers, a second-round multiplex PCR was carried out. TCRdb redid the calling of the multiplex PCR reads with MiXCR, one entry per CDR3 protein. The sample has 900,000 to 1,200,000 distinct CDR3 sequences, about two fifths seen once. The specimen was peripheral blood or thyroid tissue (not recorded which). These receptors were taken from an adult man with Graves' hyperthyroidism.

The chain combines TRBV25-1 with TRBJ1-2, with 7 bases that match TRBD1. The CDR3 contains 15 residues. Germline CDR1 reads MGHDK; CDR2 reads SYGVNS. CDR3 amino acids: CASDLSNRGLDGYTF. The CDR3 DNA follows: TGTGCTAGCGACCTCTCGAACAGGGGCCTGGATGGCTACACCTTC.

Ten or more counts support this clonotype. The rearrangement uses TRBV20-1 and TRBJ1-6, with unresolved D. This CDR3 is built from 15 residues. Germline values: CDR1 DFQATT, CDR2 SNEGSKA (reference sequence). Trimming cost V 6 bases and J 8 bases, with 20 bases left between them. As DNA, the CDR3 is TGCAGTGCCAGCTTGGGTGGAGCCTGGTATTCACCCCTCCACTTT. Translating gives CSASLGGAWYSPLHF.

In this sample, this clonotype turned up many times. The chain has TRBV5-1 and TRBJ2-7, with TRBD1 matching 8 bases. With V trimmed by 3 bases and J by 2 bases, 7 bases remained unmatched. This CDR3 comprises 15 residues. The germline gives CDR1 SGHRS, CDR2 YFSETQ. This CDR3 reads CASSSRGQAAYEQYF. In DNA form, the CDR3 reads TGCGCCAGCAGCTCCCGGGGACAGGCTGCCTACGAGCAGTACTTC.

V is TRBV25-1 and J is TRBJ1-3; D ambiguous. Germline CDR1 MGHDK, CDR2 SYGVNS. V was shortened by 6 bases and J by 3 bases, with 12 bases between the two germline ends. The CDR3 has 14 residues. Here the CDR3 DNA reads TGTGCCAGCAGCCAACTCACTGATGGAAACACCATATATTTT. The encoded protein is CASSQLTDGNTIYF.

Remarks on this clonotype: A much larger clone differs by one base, so this may be a read error. The gene calls are TRBV7-9 and TRBJ1-5; D gene ambiguous. The CDR3 loop spans 16 amino acids. V dropped 5 bases and J dropped 5 bases, with 19 bases sitting between them. Germline V gene sequence: CDR1 SEHNR, CDR2 FQNEAQ (reference sequence). CDR3 sequence: CASSPVVSTGDQPQHF. In DNA, the CDR3 is TGTGCCAGCAGCCCCGTCGTAAGCACCGGGGATCAGCCCCAGCATTTT.